This is a list of T cell receptor beta chains from one sample in a study of cytomegalovirus exposure and HLA in healthy donors. Profiling relied on immunoSEQ multiplex PCR, and the TCRdb table lists in-frame clones only, not all of them. This listing includes approximately 120,000 clones. Sequencing was carried out using PBMCs. The receptors originated from a man in his thirties or forties in good health and CMV-seronegative. CDR3s include the opening cysteine and the closing phenylalanine or tryptophan. A D gene is named only where the DNA matches it firmly.

V: TRBV28; D: TRBD2; J: TRBJ2-3; CDR3: CASSSGMGRADTQYF; DNA: TGTGCCAGCAGTTCCGGGATGGGGAGGGCAGATACGCAGTATTTT
V: TRBV5-1; D: .; J: TRBJ2-7; CDR3: CASSLDRESEQYF; DNA: TGCGCCAGCAGCTTGGACAGGGAAAGCGAGCAGTACTTC
V: TRBV7-8; D: .; J: TRBJ2-2; CDR3: CASSTYRGNTGELFF; DNA: TGTGCCAGCAGCACCTACCGGGGGAACACCGGGGAGCTGTTTTTT
V: TRBV5-1; D: TRBD1; J: TRBJ1-1; CDR3: CASSLDRGNTEAFF; DNA: TGCGCCAGCAGCTTGGACAGGGGGAACACTGAAGCTTTCTTT
V: TRBV28; D: TRBD1; J: TRBJ1-3; CDR3: CASSLDRTGNTIYF; DNA: TGTGCCAGCAGTTTGGACAGGACTGGAAACACCATATATTTT
V: TRBV15; D: TRBD1; J: TRBJ2-6; CDR3: CATSATFRGLRSRANVLTF; DNA: TGTGCCACCAGCGCTACCTTCAGGGGGCTCAGATCCCGGGCCAACGTCCTGACTTTC
V: TRBV28; D: TRBD1; J: TRBJ2-7; CDR3: CASTTAYQGQGNEQYF; DNA: TGTGCCAGCACCACAGCTTATCAGGGACAGGGGAACGAGCAGTACTTC
V: TRBV10-3; D: .; J: TRBJ2-3; CDR3: CAVHNIATDTQYF; DNA: TGTGCCGTACATAACATCGCCACAGATACGCAGTATTTT
V: TRBV5-1; D: .; J: TRBJ1-3; CDR3: CASSASSRGSGNTIYF; DNA: TGCGCCAGCAGCGCCTCTTCAAGGGGCTCTGGAAACACCATATATTTT
V: TRBV5-1; D: .; J: TRBJ2-2; CDR3: CASSSGDNERELFF; DNA: TGCGCCAGCAGCTCCGGGGACAACGAGCGGGAGCTGTTTTTT
V: TRBV9; D: TRBD2; J: TRBJ2-3; CDR3: CASSGRLAASTDTQYF; DNA: TGTGCCAGCAGCGGTCGACTAGCGGCAAGCACAGATACGCAGTATTTT
V: TRBV11-3; D: .; J: TRBJ2-5; CDR3: CASSLGEGIETQYF; DNA: TGTGCCAGCAGCTTAGGAGAGGGCATAGAGACCCAGTACTTC
V: TRBV2; D: .; J: TRBJ1-1; CDR3: CASSKGELTEAFF; DNA: TGTGCCAGCAGTAAAGGGGAGCTAACTGAAGCTTTCTTT
V: TRBV11-3; D: TRBD2; J: TRBJ2-1; CDR3: CASSLLAGTEQFF; DNA: TGTGCCAGCAGCTTACTAGCGGGGACTGAGCAGTTCTTC
V: TRBV11-2; D: TRBD1; J: TRBJ1-2; CDR3: CASTRQGDYGYTF; DNA: TGTGCCAGCACCAGACAGGGCGACTATGGCTACACCTTC
V: TRBV4-3; D: .; J: TRBJ2-7; CDR3: CASSQDWNTRGVFEQYF; DNA: TGCGCCAGCAGCCAAGATTGGAACACCCGAGGAGTCTTCGAGCAGTACTTC
V: TRBV29-1; D: .; J: TRBJ2-7; CDR3: CSVLEGGLYEQYF; DNA: TGCAGCGTCTTAGAGGGGGGACTATACGAGCAGTACTTC
V: TRBV5-4; D: .; J: TRBJ2-7; CDR3: CASSLAGGSNYEQYF; DNA: TGTGCCAGCAGCTTGGCTGGCGGCTCCAACTACGAGCAGTACTTC
V: TRBV29-1; D: .; J: TRBJ2-7; CDR3: CSVRRDYEQYF; DNA: TGCAGCGTTCGCCGGGACTACGAGCAGTACTTC
V: TRBV5-1; D: .; J: TRBJ2-5; CDR3: CASSLVAVQETQYF; DNA: TGCGCCAGCAGCTTGGTTGCGGTCCAAGAGACCCAGTACTTC
V: TRBV5-6; D: TRBD1; J: TRBJ2-1; CDR3: CASSQDRASYNEQFF; DNA: TGTGCCAGCAGCCAGGACAGGGCATCCTACAATGAGCAGTTCTTC
V: TRBV2; D: .; J: TRBJ1-5; CDR3: CASSEGYLRVQPQHF; DNA: TGTGCCAGCAGTGAGGGCTACCTCAGGGTTCAGCCCCAGCATTTT
V: TRBV6-1; D: TRBD1; J: TRBJ2-7; CDR3: CASSTRDRAHEQYF; DNA: TGTGCCAGCAGTACCCGGGACAGGGCCCACGAGCAGTACTTC
V: TRBV5-6; D: .; J: TRBJ2-7; CDR3: CASSPRPLLVWYF; DNA: TGTGCCAGCAGCCCGAGGCCCCTCCTCGTGTGGTACTTC
V: TRBV7-8; D: TRBD2; J: TRBJ2-1; CDR3: CASSLGRLAGGPEQFF; DNA: TGTGCCAGCAGCTTAGGTAGACTAGCGGGAGGGCCTGAGCAGTTCTTC
V: TRBV9; D: .; J: TRBJ2-7; CDR3: CASSVGGSHTYEQYF; DNA: TGTGCCAGCAGCGTTGGGGGGTCCCATACCTACGAGCAGTACTTC
V: TRBV7-8; D: TRBD1; J: TRBJ2-7; CDR3: CASSLSGTGGYEQYF; DNA: TGTGCCAGCAGCTTATCCGGCACAGGGGGCTACGAGCAGTACTTC
V: TRBV2; D: TRBD1; J: TRBJ2-5; CDR3: CAIDPGTEETQYF; DNA: TGTGCCATCGACCCCGGGACAGAAGAGACCCAGTACTTC
V: TRBV30; D: TRBD2; J: TRBJ2-5; CDR3: CAWSVIGAGLQETQYF; DNA: TGTGCCTGGAGTGTCATCGGAGCGGGACTCCAAGAGACCCAGTACTTC
V: TRBV30; D: .; J: TRBJ1-1; CDR3: CAWTLGEDTEAFF; DNA: TGTGCCTGGACCCTAGGAGAGGACACTGAAGCTTTCTTT
V: TRBV6-5; D: .; J: TRBJ1-2; CDR3: CASRTTGGYTF; DNA: TGTGCCAGCAGAACGACAGGAGGCTACACCTTC
V: TRBV5-1; D: TRBD1; J: TRBJ2-7; CDR3: CASSPGQGAYEQYF; DNA: TGCGCCAGCAGCCCGGGACAGGGAGCGTACGAGCAGTACTTC
V: TRBV4-1; D: .; J: TRBJ2-1; CDR3: CVSSPPREVGNEQFF; DNA: TGCGTCAGCAGCCCCCCGAGGGAGGTGGGCAATGAGCAGTTCTTC
V: TRBV7-2; D: .; J: TRBJ1-1; CDR3: CASSLAGNTEAFF; DNA: TGTGCCAGCAGCTTAGCCGGGAACACTGAAGCTTTCTTT
V: TRBV19; D: .; J: TRBJ2-7; CDR3: CASSSIMTGSPSYEQYF; DNA: TGTGCCAGTAGTTCGATAATGACAGGCTCGCCTTCCTACGAGCAGTACTTC
V: TRBV9; D: .; J: TRBJ1-4; CDR3: CASSPRSNLQPDNEKLFF; DNA: TGTGCCAGCAGCCCTAGATCGAATCTGCAACCCGATAATGAAAAACTGTTTTTT